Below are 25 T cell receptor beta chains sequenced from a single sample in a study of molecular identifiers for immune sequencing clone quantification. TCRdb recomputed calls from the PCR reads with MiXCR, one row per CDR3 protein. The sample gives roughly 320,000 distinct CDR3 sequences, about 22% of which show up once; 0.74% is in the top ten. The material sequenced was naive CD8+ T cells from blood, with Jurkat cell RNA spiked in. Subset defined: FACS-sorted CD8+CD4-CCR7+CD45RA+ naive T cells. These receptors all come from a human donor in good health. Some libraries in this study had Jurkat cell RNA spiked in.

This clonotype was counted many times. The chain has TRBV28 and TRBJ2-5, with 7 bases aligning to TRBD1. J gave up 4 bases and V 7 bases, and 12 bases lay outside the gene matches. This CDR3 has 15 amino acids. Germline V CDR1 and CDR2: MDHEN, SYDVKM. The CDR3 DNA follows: TGTGCCAGCAAGGTGGCCAGGGGGAATTCAGAGACCCAGTACTTC. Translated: CASKVARGNSETQYF.

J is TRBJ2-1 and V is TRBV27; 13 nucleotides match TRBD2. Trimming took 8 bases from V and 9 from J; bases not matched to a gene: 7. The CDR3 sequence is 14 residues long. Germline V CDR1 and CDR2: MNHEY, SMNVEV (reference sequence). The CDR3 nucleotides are TGTGCCAGCGTACTAGCGGGGGGGAGGGGTGAGCAGTTCTTC. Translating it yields CASVLAGGRGEQFF.

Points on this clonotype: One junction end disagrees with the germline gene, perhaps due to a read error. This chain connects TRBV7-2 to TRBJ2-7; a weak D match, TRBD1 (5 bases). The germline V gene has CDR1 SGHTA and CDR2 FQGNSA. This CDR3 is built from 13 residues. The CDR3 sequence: CARSPVSQGEPYF. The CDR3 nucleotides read TGTGCCCGCTCCCCGGTCAGCCAGGGCGAGCCGTACTTC.

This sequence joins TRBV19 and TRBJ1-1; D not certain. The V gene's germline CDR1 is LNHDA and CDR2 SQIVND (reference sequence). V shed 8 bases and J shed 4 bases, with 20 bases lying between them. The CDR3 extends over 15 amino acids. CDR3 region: CASCYMGSGGTEAFF. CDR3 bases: TGTGCCAGTTGTTATATGGGGTCTGGTGGCACTGAAGCTTTCTTT.

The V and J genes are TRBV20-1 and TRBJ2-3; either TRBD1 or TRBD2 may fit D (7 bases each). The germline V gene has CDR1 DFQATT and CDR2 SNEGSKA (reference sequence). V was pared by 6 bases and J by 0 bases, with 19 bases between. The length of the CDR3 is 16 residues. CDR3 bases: TGCAGTGCAGCCATTCCAGGGGGAGGGAGCACAGATACGCAGTATTTT. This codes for CSAAIPGGGSTDTQYF.

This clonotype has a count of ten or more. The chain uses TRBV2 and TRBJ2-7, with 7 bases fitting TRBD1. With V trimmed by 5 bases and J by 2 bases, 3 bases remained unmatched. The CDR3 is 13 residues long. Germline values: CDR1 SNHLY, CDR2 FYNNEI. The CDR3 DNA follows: TGTGCCAGCAGTTCCGGGACAGCCTACGAGCAGTACTTC. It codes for CASSSGTAYEQYF.

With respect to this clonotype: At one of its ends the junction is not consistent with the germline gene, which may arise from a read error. The CDR3 DNA follows: TGTGCCAGCAGTCCCACTAGCGGGGGGACTAAGGCGATCACCGGGGTGCTGTTTTTT. It encodes CASSPTSGGTKAITGVLFF. V and J are TRBV12-3 or TRBV12-4 and TRBJ2-2, with 12 bases identical to TRBD2. CDR3 size: 19 residues.

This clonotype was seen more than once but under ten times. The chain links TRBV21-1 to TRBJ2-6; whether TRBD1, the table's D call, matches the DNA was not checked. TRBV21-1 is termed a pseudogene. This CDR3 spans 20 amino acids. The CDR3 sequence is CASSKWGGDRSHLWSNVLTF. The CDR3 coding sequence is TGTGCCAGCAGCAAATGGGGGGGGGACAGATCTCATCTTTGGTCCAACGTCCTGACTTTC.

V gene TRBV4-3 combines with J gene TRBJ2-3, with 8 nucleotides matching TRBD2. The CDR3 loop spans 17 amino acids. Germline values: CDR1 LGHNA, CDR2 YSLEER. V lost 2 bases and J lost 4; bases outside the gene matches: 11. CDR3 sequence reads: CASSQTRGEESADTQYF. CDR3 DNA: TGCGCCAGCAGCCAAACGCGGGGGGAAGAGTCAGCAGATACGCAGTATTTT.

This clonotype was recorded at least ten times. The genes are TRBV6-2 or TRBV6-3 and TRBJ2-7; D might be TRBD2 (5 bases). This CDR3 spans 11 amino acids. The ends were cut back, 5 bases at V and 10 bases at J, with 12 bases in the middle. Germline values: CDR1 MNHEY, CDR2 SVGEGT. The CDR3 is CASSTPGIQYF. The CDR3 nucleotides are TGTGCCAGCAGTACCCCCGGGATCCAGTACTTC.

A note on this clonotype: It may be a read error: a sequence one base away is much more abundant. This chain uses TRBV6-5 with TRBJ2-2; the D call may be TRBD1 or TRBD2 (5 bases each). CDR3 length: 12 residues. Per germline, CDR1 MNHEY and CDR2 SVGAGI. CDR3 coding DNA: TGTGCCGGCAGTTACGAGGGGGGGGAGCTGTTTTTT. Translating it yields CAGSYEGGELFF.

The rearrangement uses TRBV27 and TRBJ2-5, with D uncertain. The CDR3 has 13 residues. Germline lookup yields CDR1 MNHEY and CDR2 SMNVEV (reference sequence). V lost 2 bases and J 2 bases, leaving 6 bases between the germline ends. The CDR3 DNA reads TGTGCCAGCAGTTTAAACGTGCAAGAGACCCAGTACTTC. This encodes CASSLNVQETQYF.

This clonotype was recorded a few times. The CDR3 loop is CASSLSPGVEQFF. CDR3 nucleotide sequence: TGTGCCAGCAGTTTGAGCCCAGGGGTCGAGCAGTTCTTC. This sequence joins TRBV6-6 and TRBJ2-1; D is perhaps TRBD1 (6 bases). V lost 4 bases to trimming and J lost 10 bases, with 14 bases between them. CDR1 is MNHNY, CDR2 SVGAGI, per germline (reference sequence). CDR3 size: 13 residues.

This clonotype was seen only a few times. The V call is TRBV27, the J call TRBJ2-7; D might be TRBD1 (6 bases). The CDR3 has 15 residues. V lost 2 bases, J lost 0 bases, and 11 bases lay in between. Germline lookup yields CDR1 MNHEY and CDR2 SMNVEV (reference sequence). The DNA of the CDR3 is TGTGCCAGCAGTTTAAACAGGGAAAGCTCCTACGAGCAGTACTTC. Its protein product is CASSLNRESSYEQYF.

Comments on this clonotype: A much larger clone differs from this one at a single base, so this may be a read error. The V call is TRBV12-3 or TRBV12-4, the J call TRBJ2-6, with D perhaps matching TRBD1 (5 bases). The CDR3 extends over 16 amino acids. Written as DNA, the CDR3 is TGTGCCAGCAGTTTAGCGGGCTTGTCTGGGGCCAACGTCCAGACTTTC. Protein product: CASSLAGLSGANVQTF.

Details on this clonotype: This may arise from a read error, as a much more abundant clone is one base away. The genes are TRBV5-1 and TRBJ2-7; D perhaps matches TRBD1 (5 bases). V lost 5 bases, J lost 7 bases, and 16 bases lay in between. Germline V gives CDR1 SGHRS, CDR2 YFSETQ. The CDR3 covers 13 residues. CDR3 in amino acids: CASSRAGPGEQYF. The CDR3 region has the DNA TGCGCCAGCAGTAGGGCAGGGCCAGGGGAGCAGTACTTC.

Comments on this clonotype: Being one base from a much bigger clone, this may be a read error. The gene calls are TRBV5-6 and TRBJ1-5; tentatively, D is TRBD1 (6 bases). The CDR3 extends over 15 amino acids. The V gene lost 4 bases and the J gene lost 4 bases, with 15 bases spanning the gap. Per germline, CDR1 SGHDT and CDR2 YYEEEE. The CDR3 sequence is CASSPGRGANQPQHF. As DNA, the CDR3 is TGTGCCAGCAGCCCCGGACGGGGGGCGAATCAGCCCCAGCATTTT.

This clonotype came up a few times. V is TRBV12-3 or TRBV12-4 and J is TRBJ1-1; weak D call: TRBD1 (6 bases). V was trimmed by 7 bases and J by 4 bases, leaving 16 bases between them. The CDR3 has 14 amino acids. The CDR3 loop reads CASTAGTFATEAFF. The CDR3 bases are TGTGCCAGCACGGCCGGGACATTCGCCACTGAAGCTTTCTTT.

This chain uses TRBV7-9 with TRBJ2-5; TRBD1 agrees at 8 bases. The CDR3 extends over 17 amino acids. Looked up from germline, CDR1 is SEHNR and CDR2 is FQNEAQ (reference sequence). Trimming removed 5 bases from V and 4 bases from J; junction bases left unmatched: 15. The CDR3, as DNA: TGTGCCAGCAGCCGGAGACCGTTGACAGGGGTCAGAGAGACCCAGTACTTC. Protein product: CASSRRPLTGVRETQYF.

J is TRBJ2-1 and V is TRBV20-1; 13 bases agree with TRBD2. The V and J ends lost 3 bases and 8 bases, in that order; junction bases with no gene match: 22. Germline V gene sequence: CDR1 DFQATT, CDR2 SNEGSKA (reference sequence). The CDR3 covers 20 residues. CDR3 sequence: CSASGRLAGGPNPFSHEQFF. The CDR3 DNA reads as TGCAGTGCTAGTGGTCGACTAGCGGGGGGCCCCAACCCTTTCTCCCATGAGCAGTTCTTC.

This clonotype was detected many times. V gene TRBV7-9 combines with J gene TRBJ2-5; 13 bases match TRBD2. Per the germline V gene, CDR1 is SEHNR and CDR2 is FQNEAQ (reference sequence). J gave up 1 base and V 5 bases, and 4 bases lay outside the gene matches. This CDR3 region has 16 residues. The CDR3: CASSAGLAGAQETQYF. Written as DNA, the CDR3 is TGTGCCAGCAGCGCAGGACTAGCGGGGGCCCAAGAGACCCAGTACTTC. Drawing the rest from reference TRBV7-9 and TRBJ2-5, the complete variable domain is DTGVSQNPRHKITKRGQNVTFRCDPISEHNRLYWYRQTLGQGPEFLTYFQNEAQLEKSRLLSDRFSAERPKGSFSTLEIQRTEQGDSAMYLCASSAGLAGAQETQYFGPGTRLLVL.

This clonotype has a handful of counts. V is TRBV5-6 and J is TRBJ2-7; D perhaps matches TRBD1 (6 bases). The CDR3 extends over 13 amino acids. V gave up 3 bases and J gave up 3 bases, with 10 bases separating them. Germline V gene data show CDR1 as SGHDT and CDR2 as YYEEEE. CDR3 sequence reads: CASSSGTYYEQYF. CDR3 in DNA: TGTGCCAGCAGCTCCGGGACATACTACGAGCAGTACTTC.

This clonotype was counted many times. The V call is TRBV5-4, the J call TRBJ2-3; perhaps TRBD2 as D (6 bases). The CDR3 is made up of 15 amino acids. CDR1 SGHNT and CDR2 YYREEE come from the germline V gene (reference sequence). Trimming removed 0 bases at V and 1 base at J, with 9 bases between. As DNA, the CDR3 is TGTGCCAGCAGCTTGGCTAGCGACCGCACAGATACGCAGTATTTT. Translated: CASSLASDRTDTQYF.

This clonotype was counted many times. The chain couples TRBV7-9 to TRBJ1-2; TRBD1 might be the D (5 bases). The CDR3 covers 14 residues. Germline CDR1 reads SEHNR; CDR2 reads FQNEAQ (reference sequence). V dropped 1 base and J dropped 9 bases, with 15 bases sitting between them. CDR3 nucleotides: TGTGCCAGCAGCTTAGGACGGGGGTCTCTCAGCTACACCTTC. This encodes CASSLGRGSLSYTF.

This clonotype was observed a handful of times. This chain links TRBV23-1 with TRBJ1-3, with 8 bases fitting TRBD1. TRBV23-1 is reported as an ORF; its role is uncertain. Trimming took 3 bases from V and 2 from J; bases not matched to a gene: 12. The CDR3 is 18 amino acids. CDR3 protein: CASSHYDRGGLAGNTIYF. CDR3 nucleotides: TGCGCCAGCAGTCACTACGACAGGGGCGGATTAGCTGGAAACACCATATATTTT.